The 29 T cell receptor beta chains listed next were all sequenced from one sample in a study of long-term antiretroviral therapy in people with HIV. Survey level was the resolution at which the v3.0 immunoSEQ assay ran. Only in-frame clones appear in the TCRdb table, and some are missing; sequencing was by immunoSEQ multiplex PCR. Of roughly 11,000 clones in the sample, over 65% were seen once. Sample: unsorted PBMCs, taken 3.1 years before starting antiretroviral therapy. These receptors all come from a man aged 40-50 years with HIV.

This clone appeared once. The chain joins TRBV28 to TRBJ2-5, with D hard to call. Germline-derived CDR1 and CDR2 are MDHEN and SYDVKM. CDR3 length equals 12 residues. The V end was cut by 6 bases, the J end by 5 bases, with 10 bases between. In DNA form, the CDR3 reads TGTGCCAGCAGCCATCGTCGGGAGACCCAGTACTTC. It codes for CASSHRRETQYF.

The chain links TRBV4-2 to TRBJ2-1; D possibly corresponds to TRBD2 (5 bases). V shed 3 bases and J shed 9 bases, with 24 bases lying between them. CDR1 and CDR2 (germline): LGHNA, YNFKEQ. This CDR3 spans 17 amino acids. The chain's CDR3 is CASSQTILASEGGEQFF. CDR3 sequence (DNA): TGTGCCAGCAGCCAGACTATTCTAGCCTCTGAGGGCGGTGAGCAGTTCTTC.

A few counts support this clone. The rearrangement joins TRBV5-4 to TRBJ1-2, with D unclear. The ends were cut back, 5 bases at V and 1 base at J, with 9 bases in the middle. Looked up from germline, CDR1 is SGHNT and CDR2 is YYREEE (reference sequence). The CDR3 length is 13 residues. In DNA form, the CDR3 reads TGTGCCAGCAGACCGACGGTTAACTATGGCTACACCTTC. It yields the protein CASRPTVNYGYTF. Using reference TRBV5-4 and TRBJ1-2 for the parts outside the CDR3, the full variable domain is ETGVTQSPTHLIKTRGQQVTLRCSSQSGHNTVSWYQQALGQGPQFIFQYYREEENGRGNFPPRFSGLQFPNYSSELNVNALELDDSALYLCASRPTVNYGYTFGSGTRLTVV.

V usage is TRBV29-1 and J usage is TRBJ2-3; D is unresolved. This CDR3 comprises 10 residues. V lost 8 bases and J 6 bases, leaving 9 bases between the germline ends. The germline gives CDR1 SQVTM, CDR2 ANQGSEA. CDR3 residues: CSLRADTQYF. For the CDR3, the DNA is TGCAGCTTAAGGGCTGATACGCAGTATTTT.

The CDR3 sequence is CASNPGHSEAFF. CDR3 coding DNA: TGTGCCAGCAACCCTGGACATTCCGAAGCTTTCTTT. V is TRBV28 and J is TRBJ1-1, with D possibly being TRBD1 (5 bases). The CDR3 length is 12 residues. Germline values: CDR1 MDHEN, CDR2 SYDVKM. V lost 7 bases and J lost 8, with 14 bases in between. The full variable domain, rest sourced from reference TRBV28 and TRBJ1-1, is DVKVTQSSRYLVKRTGEKVFLECVQDMDHENMFWYRQDPGLGLRLIYFSYDVKMKEKGDIPEGYSVSREKKERFSLILESASTNQTSMYLCASNPGHSEAFFGQGTRLTVV.

The chain joins TRBV28 to TRBJ2-7; possibly TRBD1 for D (6 bases). Trimming cost V 5 bases and J 3 bases, with 8 bases left between them. Per the germline V gene, CDR1 is MDHEN and CDR2 is SYDVKM. The CDR3 has 12 residues. CDR3 sequence reads: CASSGTFYEQYF. The CDR3 nucleotides are TGTGCCAGCAGTGGGACATTCTACGAGCAGTACTTC.

The chain carries TRBV27 and TRBJ2-7, with D maybe TRBD2 (5 bases). Germline assignment: CDR1 MNHEY and CDR2 SMNVEV (reference sequence). The V gene lost 6 bases and the J gene lost 0 bases, with 21 bases spanning the gap. The CDR3 extends over 17 amino acids. The CDR3 here is CASRGQAADYNSYEQYF. The CDR3 coding sequence is TGTGCCAGCAGGGGTCAGGCAGCGGATTATAACTCCTACGAGCAGTACTTC.

The rearrangement links TRBV5-4 to TRBJ2-5; maybe TRBD1 (5 bases). This CDR3 spans 14 amino acids. Germline V gene lookup returns CDR1 SGHNT and CDR2 YYREEE (reference sequence). Trimming cost V 2 bases and J 1 base, with 9 bases left between them. This CDR3 is CASSFPTGQETQYF. The CDR3 DNA is TGTGCCAGCAGCTTTCCCACAGGCCAAGAGACCCAGTACTTC.

CDR3 nucleotides: TGTGCCATCAGTGGCGGGACTAGCGGACACCAGGGGGGGACCCAGTACTTC. This sequence encodes CAISGGTSGHQGGTQYF. The chain couples TRBV10-3 to TRBJ2-5; TRBD2 matches 11 bases. The CDR3 loop spans 17 amino acids. Trimming took 4 bases from V and 7 from J; bases not matched to a gene: 14. Germline V lookup: CDR1 ENHRY, CDR2 SYGVKD.

The V call is TRBV7-3, the J call TRBJ2-1; a weak D match, TRBD2 (5 bases). The V end was cut by 6 bases, the J end by 9 bases, with 15 bases between. The germline V gene has CDR1 SGHTA and CDR2 FQGTGA. This CDR3 contains 13 residues. CDR3 bases: TGTGCCAGCAGTTACACAACCCGGGGTGAGCAGTTCTTC. Amino acids: CASSYTTRGEQFF.

The chain is built from TRBV29-1 and TRBJ2-7, with 7 bases fitting TRBD1. This CDR3 comprises 14 residues. The V gene's germline CDR1 is SQVTM and CDR2 ANQGSEA. V lost 0 bases and J lost 0; bases outside the gene matches: 2. CDR3 coding DNA: TGCAGCGTTGAAGACCGGGACAGCTCCTACGAGCAGTACTTC. This codes for CSVEDRDSSYEQYF.

The CDR3 protein is CAISVDPQETQYF. The CDR3 region has the DNA TGTGCCATCAGTGTGGACCCTCAAGAGACCCAGTACTTC. The chain is built from TRBV10-3 and TRBJ2-5; D is uncertain. The length of the CDR3 is 13 residues. Trimming cost V 4 bases and J 2 bases, with 8 bases left between them. Germline CDR1 reads ENHRY; CDR2 reads SYGVKD.

J is TRBJ2-2 and V is TRBV27; 7 nucleotides match TRBD1. Losses at the gene ends were 6 bases for V and 4 bases for J; bases not matched to a gene: 5. Germline CDR1 is MNHEY and CDR2 is SMNVEV (reference sequence). There are 14 residues in the CDR3. The CDR3 sequence is CASRDRDFTGELFF. The CDR3 DNA reads as TGTGCCAGCAGAGACAGGGATTTCACCGGGGAGCTGTTTTTT.

V and J are TRBV7-9 and TRBJ2-5; D is possibly TRBD2 (5 bases). CDR3 length equals 12 residues. Germline CDR1 and CDR2: SEHNR and FQNEAQ (reference sequence). V lost 6 bases and J 7 bases, leaving 12 bases between the germline ends. The CDR3 nucleotides are TGTGCCAGCAGTCCTCCGGCGGGGACCCAGTACTTC. Its protein is CASSPPAGTQYF.

The chain links TRBV6-1 to TRBJ2-5; D is unresolved. Germline CDR1 is MNHNS and CDR2 is SASEGT. V lost 3 bases to trimming and J lost 1 base, with 12 bases between them. The CDR3 consists of 15 residues. The CDR3 bases are TGTGCCAGCAGTGATTTGTACGGGCGCCAAGAGACCCAGTACTTC. Residues: CASSDLYGRQETQYF.

This clone is large (0.1 to 1%). The same CDR3 arises from other DNA sequences in this sample as well. The chain is built from TRBV6-4 and TRBJ2-2; 8 bases agree with TRBD2. The CDR3 covers 16 residues. The junction had 6 bases not matched to a gene; V was cut back by 3 bases and J by 3 bases. The germline V gene has CDR1 MRHNA and CDR2 SNTAGT. The DNA for the CDR3 is TGTGCCAGCAGTGAACGGGGGGGCGCCGACACCGGGGAGCTGTTTTTT. It encodes CASSERGGADTGELFF.

The CDR3 DNA reads as TGTGCCAGCAGCTGGGGGACTAGCGGGCGGGAGACCCAGTACTTC. Protein sequence: CASSWGTSGRETQYF. The rearrangement links TRBV5-6 to TRBJ2-5; 12 positions agree with TRBD2. The CDR3 is made up of 15 amino acids. Germline CDR1 reads SGHDT; CDR2 reads YYEEEE. Trimming at V came to 3 bases and at J to 5 bases, leaving 5 bases not matched to a gene.

The V and J genes are TRBV15 and TRBJ1-4, with D maybe TRBD1 (5 bases). Germline V lookup: CDR1 LNHNV, CDR2 YYDKDF (reference sequence). The CDR3 contains 15 residues. With 2 bases removed from V and 1 base from J, the gap between germline ends came to 8 bases. The CDR3 coding sequence is TGTGCCACCAGCAGACAGGGTGGAACTAATGAAAAACTGTTTTTT. It specifies CATSRQGGTNEKLFF.

The chain recombines TRBV5-4 with TRBJ2-7; the D call may be TRBD1 or TRBD2 (5 bases each). The V gene's germline CDR1 is SGHNT and CDR2 YYREEE (reference sequence). CDR3 length: 16 amino acids. Trimming cost V 1 base and J 0 bases, with 14 bases left between them. Written as DNA, the CDR3 is TGTGCCAGCAGCTTGTTAATATCAGGGAGCTCCTACGAGCAGTACTTC. As protein: CASSLLISGSSYEQYF.

V gene TRBV29-1 combines with J gene TRBJ2-1; possible D gene TRBD2, 6 bases. This CDR3 comprises 14 residues. CDR1 and CDR2 from the germline V gene are SQVTM and ANQGSEA. V was cut by 4 bases and J by 5 bases, with 15 bases left in between. The CDR3 bases are TGCAGCGTTGGAGGGCGGTTAGCGGACAATGAGCAGTTCTTC. It codes for CSVGGRLADNEQFF.

V usage is TRBV5-1 and J usage is TRBJ2-7; 11 bases are shared with TRBD2. Trimming removed 4 bases from V and 2 bases from J; junction bases left unmatched: 8. Germline assignment: CDR1 SGHRS and CDR2 YFSETQ. The CDR3 has 16 residues. The DNA for the CDR3 is TGCGCCAGCAGCCCCGGACTAGCGGGCCCAACCTACGAGCAGTACTTC. This translates into CASSPGLAGPTYEQYF.

In DNA form, the CDR3 reads TGTGCCATCAGTGGGGACAGGGGGCGTGAAGTTCGGTTCACTGAAGCTTTCTTT. This translates into CAISGDRGREVRFTEAFF. V and J are TRBV10-3 and TRBJ1-1; 12 nucleotides line up with TRBD1. V shed 4 bases and J 4 bases; nucleotides not matched to a gene: 13. Germline values: CDR1 ENHRY, CDR2 SYGVKD. The length of the CDR3 is 18 residues.

This chain links TRBV5-6 with TRBJ1-5; unclear D gene. The CDR3 totals 17 residues. V shed 1 base and J shed 10 bases, with 24 bases lying between them. Germline CDR1 and CDR2: SGHDT and YYEEEE. The CDR3 is CASSLFSDKARVLPQHF. The DNA of the CDR3 is TGTGCCAGCAGCTTGTTTTCCGACAAGGCCCGAGTATTACCCCAGCATTTT.

This chain uses TRBV27 with TRBJ2-7; 12 nucleotides agree with TRBD2. The CDR3 consists of 18 residues. Per germline, CDR1 MNHEY and CDR2 SMNVEV (reference sequence). V was pared by 4 bases and J by 4 bases, with 14 bases of the junction left unmatched. The CDR3 protein is CASSWSVTRLAGDYEQYF. DNA of the CDR3: TGTGCCAGCAGTTGGTCAGTGACGAGACTAGCGGGAGATTACGAGCAGTACTTC.

The rearrangement joins TRBV7-2 to TRBJ1-5; D remains ambiguous. Per the germline V gene, CDR1 is SGHTA and CDR2 is FQGNSA. The CDR3 spans 15 residues. V lost 1 base and J lost 0, with 7 bases in between. The CDR3 is CASSLGEPSNQPQHF. The CDR3 region has the DNA TGTGCCAGCAGCTTAGGGGAGCCTAGCAATCAGCCCCAGCATTTT.

This sequence joins TRBV4-2 and TRBJ2-3; a possible D gene is TRBD2 (7 bases). V lost 1 base to trimming and J lost 2 bases, with 22 bases between them. The CDR3 runs to 19 residues. CDR1 is LGHNA, CDR2 YNFKEQ, per germline. CDR3 protein: CASSQARGGGRADTDTQYF. CDR3 in DNA: TGTGCCAGCAGCCAAGCGAGGGGGGGAGGGCGAGCGGACACAGATACGCAGTATTTT.

The chain uses TRBV5-4 and TRBJ2-5, with D possibly being TRBD2 (5 bases). CDR1 and CDR2 from the germline V gene are SGHNT and YYREEE (reference sequence). V was trimmed by 4 bases and J by 5 bases, leaving 15 bases between them. CDR3 length: 14 amino acids. The CDR3 bases are TGTGCCAGCAGCGTAAAAGCTGGGAGTGAGACCCAGTACTTC. This encodes CASSVKAGSETQYF.

The rearrangement joins TRBV28 to TRBJ2-1; D perhaps matches TRBD2 (6 bases). Germline V gene sequence: CDR1 MDHEN, CDR2 SYDVKM. V was shortened by 7 bases and J by 0 bases, with 19 bases between the two germline ends. The CDR3 length is 17 residues. CDR3 region: CASTLGRGKSSYNEQFF. Here the CDR3 DNA reads TGTGCCAGCACCCTAGGGCGCGGGAAGAGCTCCTACAATGAGCAGTTCTTC. Complete variable domain (other parts from reference TRBV28 and TRBJ2-1): DVKVTQSSRYLVKRTGEKVFLECVQDMDHENMFWYRQDPGLGLRLIYFSYDVKMKEKGDIPEGYSVSREKKERFSLILESASTNQTSMYLCASTLGRGKSSYNEQFFGPGTRLTVL.

This clone was found once. The chain combines TRBV5-1 with TRBJ2-1; 10 nucleotides line up with TRBD1. The CDR3 runs to 15 residues. Germline assignment: CDR1 SGHRS and CDR2 YFSETQ. J lost 10 bases, V lost 1 base, and 8 bases had no gene match. The CDR3 loop reads CASSLSGQGFREQFF. For the CDR3, the DNA is TGCGCCAGCAGCTTGTCGGGACAGGGGTTCCGGGAGCAGTTCTTC.